The 14 T cell receptor beta chains in this list originate from one sample, sequenced in a study of cytomegalovirus exposure and HLA in healthy donors. PCR used 60 Vbeta primers and 13 Jbeta primers. Assay used: immunoSEQ multiplex PCR; TCRdb lists only in-frame clones, some missing. The sample yields a few hundred thousand clones, about 80% seen once. Source material: PBMCs. All receptors derive from a girl aged 5 to 17 in good health and CMV-seronegative.

The chain combines TRBV2 with TRBJ1-2; D is undetermined. CDR3 length equals 13 residues. Germline assignment: CDR1 SNHLY and CDR2 FYNNEI. V was shortened by 8 bases and J by 5 bases, with 15 bases between the two germline ends. In DNA form, the CDR3 reads TGTGCCAGCTACCCCACTAAGTATTATGGCTACACCTTC. Protein: CASYPTKYYGYTF. The whole variable domain, remainder taken from reference TRBV2 and TRBJ1-2, is EPEVTQTPSHQVTQMGQEVILRCVPISNHLYFYWYRQILGQKVEFLVSFYNNEISEKSEIFDDQFSVERPDGSNFTLKIRSTKLEDSAMYFCASYPTKYYGYTFGSGTRLTVV.

The chain has TRBV2 and TRBJ1-1; a possible D gene is TRBD1 (5 bases). CDR1 and CDR2 from the germline V gene are SNHLY and FYNNEI. The CDR3 length is 13 residues. Trimming pared 9 bases from V and 1 base from J, leaving 12 bases between. CDR3 protein: CARSWGRNTEAFF. The CDR3 coding sequence is TGTGCCAGAAGTTGGGGCAGGAACACTGAAGCTTTCTTT. Full variable domain (outside the CDR3, taken from reference TRBV2 and TRBJ1-1): EPEVTQTPSHQVTQMGQEVILRCVPISNHLYFYWYRQILGQKVEFLVSFYNNEISEKSEIFDDQFSVERPDGSNFTLKIRSTKLEDSAMYFCARSWGRNTEAFFGQGTRLTVV.

The rearrangement links TRBV19 to TRBJ1-2; D remains unclear. The CDR3 consists of 13 residues. Trimming took 1 base from V and 2 from J, leaving 5 bases between them. CDR1 and CDR2 (germline): LNHDA, SQIVND (reference sequence). This CDR3 reads CASSIGENYGYTF. In DNA, the CDR3 is TGTGCCAGTAGTATAGGAGAGAACTATGGCTACACCTTC.

The chain is built from TRBV4-3 and TRBJ2-1, with TRBD1 as a possible D gene (5 bases). Germline lookup yields CDR1 LGHNA and CDR2 YSLEER. With 1 base removed from V and 4 bases from J, the gap between germline ends came to 11 bases. The CDR3 is 15 residues long. DNA for the CDR3: TGCGCCAGCAGCCAAGTTAGTTCAGGGTACAATGAGCAGTTCTTC. Protein sequence: CASSQVSSGYNEQFF.

This clone was seen a few times. This chain joins TRBV6-6 and TRBJ2-3, with a weak D call TRBD1 (6 bases). The CDR3 length is 13 residues. Germline loops: CDR1 MNHNY, CDR2 SVGAGI (reference sequence). Trimming left V 2 bases short and J 3 bases short, with 6 bases between. This chain's CDR3 is CASSYRGTDTQYF. The CDR3 region has the DNA TGTGCCAGCAGTTACAGGGGGACAGATACGCAGTATTTT.

This sequence joins TRBV7-7 and TRBJ2-7; 10 positions match TRBD1. This CDR3 comprises 18 residues. From germline, CDR1 is SSHAT and CDR2 FNYEAQ (reference sequence). With 2 bases clipped from V and 0 bases from J, the junction kept 10 bases outside the gene matches. This chain's CDR3 is CASSLRGLDRGPSYEQYF. The CDR3 DNA is TGTGCCAGCAGCTTACGAGGGCTCGACAGGGGGCCCTCCTACGAGCAGTACTTC.

CDR3 nucleotide sequence: TGTGCCAGCACTCTAGGAGGGCGCGGGGGTGAGCAGTTCTTC. Protein product: CASTLGGRGGEQFF. V and J are TRBV28 and TRBJ2-1, with TRBD2 matching 7 bases. CDR3 length equals 14 residues. With 7 bases clipped from V and 9 bases from J, the junction kept 12 bases outside the gene matches. The germline V gene encodes CDR1 MDHEN and CDR2 SYDVKM.

This clone appeared a single time. This chain connects TRBV5-5 to TRBJ1-1; 11 bases align to TRBD1. This CDR3 has 16 residues. With V trimmed by 0 bases and J by 5 bases, 6 bases remained unmatched. Germline CDR1 reads SGHKS; CDR2 reads YYEKEE (reference sequence). The CDR3 loop is CASSLDQDRGQTEAFF. The CDR3 DNA follows: TGTGCCAGCAGCTTGGATCAGGACAGGGGGCAAACTGAAGCTTTCTTT.

V is TRBV25-1 and J is TRBJ1-1, with no clear D. The germline gives CDR1 MGHDK, CDR2 SYGVNS. V lost 8 bases to trimming and J lost 1 base, with 14 bases between them. This CDR3 has 14 amino acids. CDR3 residues: CASDDPRQNTEAFF. The CDR3, as DNA: TGTGCCAGCGATGACCCCAGGCAGAACACTGAAGCTTTCTTT.

The chain couples TRBV9 to TRBJ2-2, with D perhaps matching TRBD2 (5 bases). This CDR3 has 15 residues. Trimming pared 4 bases from V and 0 bases from J, leaving 10 bases between. CDR1 is SGDLS and CDR2 is YYNGEE in the germline V gene. CDR3 sequence (DNA): TGTGCCAGCAGCCTCGAGGGTCCGAACACCGGGGAGCTGTTTTTT. Translation: CASSLEGPNTGELFF.

The J gene is TRBJ2-2, the V gene TRBV14, with a weak D call TRBD1 (6 bases). CDR1 is SGHDN, CDR2 FVKESK, per germline. V was cut by 4 bases and J by 6 bases, with 21 bases left in between. The CDR3 totals 17 residues. CDR3 sequence: CASSRNRVPLSSGELFF. Written as DNA, the CDR3 is TGTGCCAGCAGCCGAAACAGGGTCCCTCTTTCCTCCGGGGAGCTGTTTTTT.

In this sample, this clone turned up a few times. This chain connects TRBV10-3 to TRBJ1-5, with 8 bases fitting TRBD1. The CDR3 is 17 amino acids. Looked up from germline, CDR1 is ENHRY and CDR2 is SYGVKD. The ends lost 2 bases at V and 4 bases at J; junction bases unmatched: 10. The CDR3 bases are TGTGCCATCAGTGAGACAATCTCGACAGGGGTTAATCAGCCCCAGCATTTT. This gives the protein CAISETISTGVNQPQHF.

The chain uses TRBV7-2 and TRBJ1-5; TRBD1 matches 9 bases. CDR1 and CDR2 (germline): SGHTA, FQGNSA. The J segment lost 3 bases and the V segment lost 5 bases, leaving 2 bases of the junction unmatched. The CDR3 spans 14 residues. For the CDR3, the DNA is TGTGCCAGCAGCCAACAGGGGGCCAATCAGCCCCAGCATTTT. Translation: CASSQQGANQPQHF.

This chain connects TRBV5-4 to TRBJ2-1; the match to TRBD2 covers 12 bases. The ends lost 4 bases at V and 4 bases at J; junction bases unmatched: 6. Germline-derived CDR1 and CDR2 are SGHNT and YYREEE (reference sequence). This CDR3 is 16 amino acids long. CDR3 nucleotide sequence: TGTGCCAGCAGCCCCGGGACTAGCGGGCCTTACAATGAGCAGTTCTTC. Translated: CASSPGTSGPYNEQFF.